These T cell receptor beta chains were read from a single sample in a study of blood T cell repertoires in COVID-19. Sequencing was performed with immunoSEQ multiplex PCR; in TCRdb, only in-frame clones are kept and a portion is missing. This sample has around 97,000 clones, with around 90% found just once. Sequenced input: peripheral blood. The receptors originated from a woman in her fifties or sixties with acute or convalescent COVID-19. Both conserved end residues are part of each CDR3.

V gene,CDR3 protein
TRBV2,CASTQRGVGTQYF
TRBV7-9,CASSPGTGVGRGYTF
TRBV6-5,CASSLGTASSYGYTF
TRBV5-6,CASSLKDRGISGNTIYF
TRBV18,CASSPDRVRSPLHF
TRBV2,CASSARRVGNTEAFF
TRBV6-5,CASSLNLAGGSYEQYF
TRBV7-9,CASTLLGTDINEQYF
TRBV6-5,CASRTSGTGAYGYTF
TRBV28,CASSLRAGGPQETQYF
TRBV5-4,CASSQGGAAANTGELFF
TRBV19,CASSIRGDVRGGYTF
TRBV19,CASSSRSRQGLGKLFF
TRBV3-1/TRBV3-2,CASSLGQGQTEAFF
TRBV11-2,CASSRGPGQLSTDTQYF
TRBV27,CASSPTGSNEKLFF
TRBV9,CASSVAVLTGELFF
TRBV5-1,CASSSWTGADTEAFF
TRBV6-5,CASSLGSLNTEAFF
TRBV15,CATSRGGQGATNEKLFF
TRBV15,CATSRDLGDGYTF
TRBV9,CASSVEGTSGSKNEQYF